This paragraph reports one T cell receptor (beta chain). In the original analysis: Reference gene primer amplification gave estimated nucleated cell counts. The protocol was immunoSEQ multiplex PCR, while the TCRdb copy is restricted to in-frame clones and leaves out a portion. V and J calls and clone size are given by that table; D and trimming were obtained from the DNA. The table has about 180,000 clones, about four fifths seen once. The sample originates from a study of blood T cell repertoires in COVID-19. The overall study: COVID-19 samples from acute and convalescent phases originated in the United States, Italy and Spain.

Trimming took 3 bases from V and 1 from J, leaving 6 bases between them. This CDR3 contains 12 residues. Germline V gene lookup returns CDR1 GTSNPN and CDR2 SVGIG (reference sequence). The clonotype comes from a man in his 70s with active or convalescent COVID-19. The V gene is TRBV30, the J gene TRBJ1-2; D remains unclear. The sample was peripheral blood. Here the CDR3 DNA reads TGTGCCTGGAGCCACAGTAACTATGGCTACACCTTC. Translation gives CAWSHSNYGYTF.